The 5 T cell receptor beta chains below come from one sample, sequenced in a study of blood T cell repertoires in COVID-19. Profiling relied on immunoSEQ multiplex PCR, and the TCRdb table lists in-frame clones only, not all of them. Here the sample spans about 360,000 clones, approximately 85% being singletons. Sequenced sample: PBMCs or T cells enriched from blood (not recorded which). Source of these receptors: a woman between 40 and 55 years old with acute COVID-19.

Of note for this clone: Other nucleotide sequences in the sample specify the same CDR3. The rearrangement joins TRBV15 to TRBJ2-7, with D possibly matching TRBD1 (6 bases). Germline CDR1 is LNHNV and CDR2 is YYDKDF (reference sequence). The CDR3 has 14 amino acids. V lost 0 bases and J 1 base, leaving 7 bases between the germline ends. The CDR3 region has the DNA TGTGCCACCAGCAGAGACAGGGGATCCTACGAGCAGTACTTC. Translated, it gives CATSRDRGSYEQYF.

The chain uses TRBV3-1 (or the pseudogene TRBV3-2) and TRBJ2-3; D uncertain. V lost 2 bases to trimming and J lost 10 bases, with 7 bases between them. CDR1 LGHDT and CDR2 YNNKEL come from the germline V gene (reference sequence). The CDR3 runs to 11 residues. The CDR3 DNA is TGTGCCAGCAGCCAAAATGTCGCGCAGTATTTT. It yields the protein CASSQNVAQYF.

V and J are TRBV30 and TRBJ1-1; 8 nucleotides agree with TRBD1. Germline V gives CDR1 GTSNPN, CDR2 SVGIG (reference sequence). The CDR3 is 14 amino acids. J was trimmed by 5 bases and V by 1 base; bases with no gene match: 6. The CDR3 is CAWSERQGLTEAFF. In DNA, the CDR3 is TGTGCCTGGAGTGAACGACAGGGGTTAACTGAAGCTTTCTTT.

The CDR3, as DNA: TGTGCCAGCAGCGCCGACTTGGGGGGTCAGGGATACGAGCAGTACTTC. Translated: CASSADLGGQGYEQYF. The chain combines TRBV9 with TRBJ2-7; tentatively, D is TRBD2 (6 bases). V was clipped by 3 bases and J by 4 bases, with 20 bases between them. Germline V CDR1 and CDR2: SGDLS, YYNGEE. The CDR3 contains 16 residues.

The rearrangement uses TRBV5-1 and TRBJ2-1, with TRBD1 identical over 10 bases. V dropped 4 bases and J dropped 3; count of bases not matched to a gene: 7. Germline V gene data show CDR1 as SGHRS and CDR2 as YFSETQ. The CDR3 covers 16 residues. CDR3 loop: CASSDKRDRGYNEQFF. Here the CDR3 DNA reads TGCGCCAGCAGCGATAAGCGGGACAGGGGCTACAATGAGCAGTTCTTC.